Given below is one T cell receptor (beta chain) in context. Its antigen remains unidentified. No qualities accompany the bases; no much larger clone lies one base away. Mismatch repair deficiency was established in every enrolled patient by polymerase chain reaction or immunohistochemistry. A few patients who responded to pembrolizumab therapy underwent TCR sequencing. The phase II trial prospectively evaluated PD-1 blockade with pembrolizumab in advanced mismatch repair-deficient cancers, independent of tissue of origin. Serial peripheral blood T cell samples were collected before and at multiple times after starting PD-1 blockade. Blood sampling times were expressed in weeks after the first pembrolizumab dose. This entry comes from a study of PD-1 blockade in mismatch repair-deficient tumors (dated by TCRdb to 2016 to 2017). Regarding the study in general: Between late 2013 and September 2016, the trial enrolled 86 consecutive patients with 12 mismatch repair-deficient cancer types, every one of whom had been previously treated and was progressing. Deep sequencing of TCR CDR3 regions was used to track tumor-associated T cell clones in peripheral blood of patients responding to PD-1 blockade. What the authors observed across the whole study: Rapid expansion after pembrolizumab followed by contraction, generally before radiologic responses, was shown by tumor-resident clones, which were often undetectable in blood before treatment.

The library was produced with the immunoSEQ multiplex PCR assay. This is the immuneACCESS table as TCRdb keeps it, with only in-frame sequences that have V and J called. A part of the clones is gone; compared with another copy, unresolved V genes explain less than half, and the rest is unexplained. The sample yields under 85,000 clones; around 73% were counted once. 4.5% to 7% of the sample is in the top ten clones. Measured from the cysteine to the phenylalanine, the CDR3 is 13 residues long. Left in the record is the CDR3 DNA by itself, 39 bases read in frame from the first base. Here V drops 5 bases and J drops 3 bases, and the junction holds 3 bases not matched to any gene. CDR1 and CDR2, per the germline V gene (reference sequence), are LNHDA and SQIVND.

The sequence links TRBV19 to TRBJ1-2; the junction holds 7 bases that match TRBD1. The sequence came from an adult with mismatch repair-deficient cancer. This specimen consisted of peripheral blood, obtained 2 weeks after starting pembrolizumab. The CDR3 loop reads CASSGTAHYGYTF. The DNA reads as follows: TGTGCCAGTAGTGGGACAGCGCACTATGGCTACACCTTC.